Given below is one TCR beta chain in context. Its antigen is not known. The sample belongs to a study of T-cell memory formation after mild COVID-19. Study-wide background: There were largely donor-specific TCR clusters.

Researchers used 5'RACE with constant-segment primers to make TCR alpha and TCR beta cDNA libraries that carry sample barcodes and UMIs. TCRdb re-called the 5' RACE reads through MiXCR, storing one row per CDR3 protein. Among 140,000 or so distinct CDR3 sequences, 11% to 15% were seen once, and the ten largest hold about 27%. V dropped 10 bases and J dropped 4; count of bases not matched to a gene: 12. The CDR3 covers 16 residues. Study findings and constraints: Memory sampled before infection contained some responding clones, suggesting cross-reactive memory joined. Chiefly within CM and EM were the contracting CD4+ clones; CD8+ ones were within EMRA.

This chain links TRBV12-3 or TRBV12-4 with TRBJ2-2; the match to TRBD2 covers 10 bases. The origin of this receptor is an adult woman who had mild COVID-19 (a few samples of this study predate the infection). Cell type and time point are not known. Material for sequencing was PBMCs or a T cell subset sorted from them (not recorded which). DNA for the CDR3: TGTGCCACCCCCCTGGACGGGACTAGCGCCACCGGGGAGCTGTTTTTT. Residues: CATPLDGTSATGELFF.